This record covers a single T cell receptor (beta chain). The sample originates from a study of shared clonotypes between healthy human individuals. CD45RA-negative memory and CD45RA+ naive subsets were split from the CD4+ cells. Template for every sorted-subset replicate PCR totaled about 0.2 ug DNA, 25,000 to 35,000 T cell genomes. Using immunoSEQ multiplex PCR, the repertoire was profiled, and TCRdb retains in-frame clones only, with some absent. This sample has roughly 1,600,000 clones; around 98.5% occur once, and the top ten carry about 0.35%. Trimming shortened V by 0 bases and J by 2 bases, and 9 bases separated the two germline ends. There are 14 residues in the CDR3. From germline, CDR1 is SGHRS and CDR2 YFSETQ.

The sequenced sample was naive CD4+ T cells sorted from blood. Regarding subset: CD45RA+ positively selected. V is TRBV5-1 and J is TRBJ2-7, with D uncertain. This sequence originates from a man aged 25 to 45 in good health. The chain's CDR3 is CASSLGFGTYEQYF. CDR3 in DNA: TGCGCCAGCAGCTTGGGGTTCGGCACCTACGAGCAGTACTTC. The full variable domain, in which reference TRBV5-1 and TRBJ2-7 provide the parts outside the CDR3, is KAGVTQTPRYLIKTRGQQVTLSCSPISGHRSVSWYQQTPGQGLQFLFEYFSETQRNKGNFPGRFSGRQFSNSRSEMNVSTLELGDSALYLCASSLGFGTYEQYFGPGTRLTVT.